The 23 T cell receptor beta chains in this list originate from one sample, sequenced in a study of shared clonotypes between healthy human individuals (dated by TCRdb to about 2020). Libraries were made using the immunoSEQ multiplex PCR assay. TCRdb stores this immuneACCESS table with in-frame sequences only. Part of the clones is absent; in the studies checked, under half of the shortfall reflects unresolved V genes, and no reason is known for the rest. Recorded for this sample are around 450,000 clones; more than 75% of them occurred a single time. 13% of the sample is held by the ten biggest clonotypes. Sequenced input: PBMCs. The receptors here all came from a woman between 40 and 50 years old in good health. Some clones in this sample may be carry-over from other donors' samples.

The chain recombines TRBV28 with TRBJ2-5; possibly TRBD1 for D (6 bases). Judging by the DNA end, TRBJ2-7 fits better; the J call may be wrong. CDR1 and CDR2 from the germline V gene are MDHEN and SYDVKM. There are 14 residues in the CDR3. CDR3 DNA sequence: TGTGCCAGCAGGCCCATAAACAGGGCCTACGAGCAGTACTTC. This encodes CASRPINRAYEQYF.

The genes are TRBV28 and TRBJ2-5; D may match TRBD1 or TRBD2 (5 bases each). The V gene's germline CDR1 is MDHEN and CDR2 SYDVKM. The CDR3 consists of 14 residues. Trimming removed 4 bases from V and 3 bases from J, with 12 bases in between. The CDR3 is CASSSTRTKETQYF. The CDR3 bases are TGTGCCAGCAGTTCTACTAGGACAAAAGAGACCCAGTACTTC.

This clone has just a few counts. The chain links TRBV18 to TRBJ2-2, with D perhaps TRBD1 or TRBD2 (5 bases each). V was shortened by 2 bases and J by 4 bases, with 5 bases between the two germline ends. The CDR3 covers 13 residues. The germline gives CDR1 KGHSH, CDR2 LQKENI. DNA for the CDR3: TGTGCCAGCTCACCAGGGACCACCGGGGAGCTGTTTTTT. Residues: CASSPGTTGELFF. Drawing the rest from reference TRBV18 and TRBJ2-2, the complete variable domain is NAGVMQNPRHLVRRRGQEARLRCSPMKGHSHVYWYRQLPEEGLKFMVYLQKENIIDESGMPKERFSAEFPKEGPSILRIQQVVRGDSAAYFCASSPGTTGELFFGEGSRLTVL.

The rearrangement joins TRBV27 to TRBJ2-2, with 7 positions matching TRBD2. Trimming took 7 bases from V and 5 from J; bases not matched to a gene: 10. Germline V gene lookup returns CDR1 MNHEY and CDR2 SMNVEV (reference sequence). The CDR3 runs to 15 residues. The CDR3 loop reads CASTSPAGDTGELFF. DNA of the CDR3: TGTGCCAGCACCTCCCCGGCGGGAGATACCGGGGAGCTGTTTTTT.

The chain joins TRBV5-1 to TRBJ2-2, with 8 nucleotides matching TRBD2. With 4 bases clipped from V and 3 bases from J, the junction kept 8 bases outside the gene matches. The CDR3 totals 16 residues. The germline CDR1 and CDR2 sequences are SGHRS and YFSETQ. CDR3 protein: CASSRSGSFYTGELFF. In DNA form, the CDR3 reads TGCGCCAGCAGCAGAAGCGGGAGTTTTTACACCGGGGAGCTGTTTTTT.

The rearrangement links TRBV7-6 to TRBJ2-7; the D gene is possibly TRBD2 (6 bases). Between the trimmed V and J ends, which lost 7 bases and 1 base, there was a span of 14 bases. The CDR3 is 14 amino acids. CDR1 is SGHVS and CDR2 is FNYEAQ in the germline V gene. The CDR3 DNA sequence: TGTGCCAGCACCCCGGGAGCGGAATCCTACGAGCAGTACTTC. Translation: CASTPGAESYEQYF.

Details on this clone: Within the sample, other DNA sequences also encode this same CDR3. V is TRBV2 and J is TRBJ2-7; 9 bases fit TRBD1. This CDR3 contains 14 residues. In germline, CDR1 is SNHLY, CDR2 FYNNEI. V lost 4 bases, J lost 1 base, and 2 bases stayed unmatched. CDR3 sequence (DNA): TGTGCCAGCAGTGCGGGACAGGGATCCTACGAGCAGTACTTC. The encoded protein is CASSAGQGSYEQYF.

A note on this clone: Other nucleotide sequences from this sample produce the same CDR3. V is TRBV6-5 and J is TRBJ1-3; the D is unclear. The CDR3 has 14 amino acids. The V end lost 0 bases, the J end lost 4 bases, and 7 bases lay between the germline ends. CDR1 is MNHEY and CDR2 is SVGAGI in the germline V gene. CDR3 residues: CASSYSSGGNTIYF. CDR3 DNA sequence: TGTGCCAGCAGTTACTCATCGGGAGGAAACACCATATATTTT.

A note on this clone: A read error likely explains this, since a far larger clone differs by one base. This chain joins TRBV28 and TRBJ2-7; TRBD1 agrees at 7 bases. CDR3 length: 12 amino acids. The trim removed 6 bases at V and 3 bases at J, leaving 2 bases unmatched. Germline V gene data show CDR1 as MDHEN and CDR2 as SYDVKM. CDR3: CASRGQNYEQYF. The CDR3 region has the DNA TGTGCCAGCAGGGGACAGAACTACGAGCAGTACTTC.

This chain joins TRBV7-2 and TRBJ2-1, with TRBD1 identical over 10 bases. Looked up from germline, CDR1 is SGHTA and CDR2 is FQGNSA. With V trimmed by 5 bases and J by 6 bases, 7 bases remained unmatched. The CDR3 extends over 15 amino acids. CDR3 DNA sequence: TGTGCCAGCAGCAAGAGACAGGGGGCGACCAATGAGCAGTTCTTC. Translating gives CASSKRQGATNEQFF.

The rearrangement links TRBV7-2 to TRBJ1-1, with 8 bases identical to TRBD1. The V gene end was trimmed by 6 bases and the J gene end by 4 bases; junction bases not matched to a gene: 4. Germline-derived CDR1 and CDR2 are SGHTA and FQGNSA. CDR3 size: 13 residues. CDR3 region: CASRFDRGTEAFF. The CDR3 DNA follows: TGTGCCAGCAGGTTTGACAGGGGCACTGAAGCTTTCTTT.

The J gene is TRBJ1-4, the V gene TRBV5-1, with 9 bases matching TRBD1. CDR3 size: 15 residues. V lost 3 bases and J lost 1; bases outside the gene matches: 1. Per the germline V gene, CDR1 is SGHRS and CDR2 is YFSETQ. CDR3 sequence: CASSSTGGTNEKLFF. CDR3 DNA: TGCGCCAGCAGCTCGACAGGGGGAACTAATGAAAAACTGTTTTTT. The full variable domain, with the rest looked up from reference TRBV5-1 and TRBJ1-4, is KAGVTQTPRYLIKTRGQQVTLSCSPISGHRSVSWYQQTPGQGLQFLFEYFSETQRNKGNFPGRFSGRQFSNSRSEMNVSTLELGDSALYLCASSSTGGTNEKLFFGSGTQLSVL.

The DNA of the CDR3 is TGTGCCAGCAGCTCACCTCAGGGATTGGACGAGACCCAGTACTTC. This gives the protein CASSSPQGLDETQYF. This sequence joins TRBV7-9 and TRBJ2-5; possible D gene TRBD1, 5 bases. Germline lookup yields CDR1 SEHNR and CDR2 FQNEAQ (reference sequence). Between the trimmed V and J ends, which lost 4 bases and 5 bases, there was a span of 17 bases. CDR3 length equals 15 residues.

The chain recombines TRBV4-1 with TRBJ2-4; a possible D gene is TRBD1 (5 bases). The CDR3 loop spans 13 amino acids. V shed 2 bases and J shed 6 bases, with 8 bases lying between them. CDR1 and CDR2 (germline): MGHRA, YSYEKL. DNA of the CDR3: TGCGCCAGCAGCCAATCAGGGATAAACATTCAGTACTTC. Protein sequence: CASSQSGINIQYF.

Turning to this clone: One end of the junction is discordant with germline, which a read error may explain. The CDR3 loop is CASREDRENGYTF. Here the CDR3 DNA reads TGTGCCAGCAGAGAAGACAGGGAAAATGGCTACACCTTC. The chain couples TRBV2 to TRBJ1-2, with 7 bases identical to TRBD1. Per the germline V gene, CDR1 is SNHLY and CDR2 is FYNNEI. The CDR3 is 13 residues long.

This clone was observed a handful of times. The rearrangement joins TRBV30 to TRBJ1-4; D perhaps matches TRBD1 (5 bases). V was trimmed by 4 bases and J by 3 bases, leaving 9 bases between them. CDR1 is GTSNPN and CDR2 is SVGIG in the germline V gene (reference sequence). The CDR3 covers 13 residues. CDR3 DNA sequence: TGTGCCTGGACCGGGACTTCTAATGAAAAACTGTTTTTT. Translation gives CAWTGTSNEKLFF.

This clone was seen a handful of times. V gene TRBV6-1 combines with J gene TRBJ2-3; 10 bases map to TRBD2. This CDR3 region has 14 residues. Germline trimming cut 5 bases from V and 5 bases from J; bases unmatched to any gene: 4. Germline assignment: CDR1 MNHNS and CDR2 SASEGT. In DNA, the CDR3 is TGTGCCAGCAGTAGACGGACTAGCGGAGATACGCAGTATTTT. It yields the protein CASSRRTSGDTQYF.

The rearrangement joins TRBV27 to TRBJ2-7; possibly TRBD2 for D (6 bases). The V end was cut by 2 bases, the J end by 2 bases, with 10 bases between. The CDR3 is made up of 14 amino acids. Per germline, CDR1 MNHEY and CDR2 SMNVEV (reference sequence). CDR3 coding DNA: TGTGCCAGCAGTTTAAGGAGCGGGCCCTACGAGCAGTACTTC. Protein sequence: CASSLRSGPYEQYF.

The CDR3 reads CASSAGGQTYEQYF. As DNA, the CDR3 is TGTGCCAGCAGTGCGGGGGGACAGACCTACGAGCAGTACTTC. The gene calls are TRBV25-1 and TRBJ2-7; tentatively, D is TRBD1 or TRBD2 (7 bases each). The germline V gene has CDR1 MGHDK and CDR2 SYGVNS. V dropped 4 bases and J dropped 2 bases, with 12 bases sitting between them. This CDR3 has 14 amino acids.

The rearrangement links TRBV11-2 to TRBJ2-3; D not certain. The CDR3 covers 13 residues. V lost 3 bases and J 1 base, leaving 5 bases between the germline ends. Germline-derived CDR1 and CDR2 are SGHAT and FQNNGV. CDR3 amino acids: CASSFRGTDTQYF. The CDR3 DNA is TGTGCCAGCAGCTTCAGAGGCACAGATACGCAGTATTTT.

The V and J genes are TRBV2 and TRBJ2-5, with D perhaps TRBD1 or TRBD2 (5 bases each). The germline V gene encodes CDR1 SNHLY and CDR2 FYNNEI. V shed 8 bases and J shed 1 base, with 11 bases lying between them. This CDR3 has 13 residues. In DNA, the CDR3 is TGTGCCAGCCAGAGGGGTAGCCAAGAGACCCAGTACTTC. The encoded protein is CASQRGSQETQYF.

The rearrangement links TRBV10-2 to TRBJ1-5, with a weak D call TRBD1 (5 bases). Germline CDR1 and CDR2: WSHSY and SAAADI. Trimming pared 8 bases from V and 5 bases from J, leaving 13 bases between. The CDR3 length is 13 residues. DNA of the CDR3: TGCGCCAGCCGGGACGGGGCGTATCAGCCCCAGCATTTT. Protein sequence: CASRDGAYQPQHF.

This clone was recorded once. The chain combines TRBV9 with TRBJ2-2; 10 nucleotides agree with TRBD2. The CDR3 runs 15 residues. CDR1 is SGDLS, CDR2 YYNGEE, per germline. Losses at the gene ends were 4 bases for V and 4 bases for J; bases not matched to a gene: 4. The CDR3 loop is CASSRAGGGTGELFF. DNA for the CDR3: TGTGCCAGCAGCAGAGCGGGAGGGGGCACCGGGGAGCTGTTTTTT.